This T cell receptor beta chain was found in a study of cytomegalovirus exposure and HLA in healthy donors. Use of 60 Vbeta and 13 Jbeta primers characterized the PCR. Some clones are missing from TCRdb's copy, which holds only in-frame ones; the method was immunoSEQ multiplex PCR. Of some 200,000 clones listed, roughly 80% were seen once; the top ten hold less than 4.5%. Findings and limits, study-wide: Donor immune exposure was known only as CMV serostatus. A later analysis associated about 18,000 TCR beta sequences with HLA alleles at a 0.05 false discovery rate. Later analysis indicated greater clonal expansion among HLA-associated TCR beta chains than among equally common other chains. A few V segments could not be told apart, such as TRBV6-2 and TRBV6-3, and were left out.

J gave up 3 bases and V 2 bases, and 8 bases lay outside the gene matches. This CDR3 has 16 amino acids. Germline CDR1 is SGHDT and CDR2 is YYEEEE. With regard to this clone: Its antigen is undetermined.

This chain uses TRBV5-6 with TRBJ1-2; 9 bases match TRBD1. The specimen sequenced was PBMCs. This receptor was identified in a man aged 50 or older in good health and CMV-seronegative. The CDR3 spells CASSFRDRVSDYGYTF. The DNA for the CDR3 is TGTGCCAGCAGCTTCCGGGACAGGGTTAGTGACTATGGCTACACCTTC.